This is a list of T cell receptor beta chains from one sample in a study of vaccination and CD4 T cells after COVID-19. TCRdb ran MiXCR on the PCR reads and lists one entry per CDR3 protein. The table shows roughly 13,000 distinct CDR3 sequences, with roughly 27% occurring only once. For these receptors, no antigen is known. Sequenced here: CD4+ T cells from blood, cultured in vitro, sampled before SARS-CoV-2 vaccination. The source is a human donor who received a COVID-19 vaccine. Each CDR3 is given with its conserved first and last residue. D genes are given only for firm matches. Rows give clone size only sometimes, using once, few, many, or a class for an expanded clone.

j_call clone_size v_call d_call cdr3_aa cdr3_nt
TRBJ2-5 once TRBV18 - CASSPATQLGKTQYF TGTGCCAGCTCACCAGCCACACAACTCGGCAAGACCCAGTACTTC
TRBJ2-5 - TRBV6-2/TRBV6-3 - CASTTPGIVSETQYF TGTGCCAGCACCACTCCGGGGATCGTGTCAGAGACCCAGTACTTC
TRBJ2-5 - TRBV12-3/TRBV12-4 TRBD1 CASRLGQGAYETQYF TGTGCCAGCAGACTCGGACAGGGGGCGTATGAGACCCAGTACTTC
TRBJ2-3 few TRBV7-9 TRBD2 CASRTTSGGPDTQYF TGTGCCAGCAGAACGACTAGCGGGGGGCCAGATACGCAGTATTTT
TRBJ1-1 - TRBV15 - CATSRDGAGADTEAFF TGTGCCACCAGCAGAGATGGGGCGGGGGCTGACACTGAAGCTTTCTTT
TRBJ2-1 few TRBV7-7 - CASSLARDNEQFF TGTGCCAGCAGCTTAGCCAGGGACAATGAGCAGTTCTTC
TRBJ2-3 - TRBV6-4 - CASSDGVGSGGFTQYF TGTGCCAGCAGTGACGGGGTCGGTAGTGGGGGATTTACGCAGTATTTT
TRBJ2-3 few TRBV19 TRBD2 CASSRGLAADTQYF TGTGCCAGTAGTAGGGGACTAGCCGCAGATACGCAGTATTTT
TRBJ2-7 few TRBV6-1 - CASSEGGYEQYF TGTGCCAGCAGTGAGGGGGGCTACGAGCAGTACTTC
TRBJ2-5 - TRBV11-2 - CASSSGAVNVETQYF TGTGCCAGCAGCTCGGGGGCCGTTAACGTCGAGACCCAGTACTTC
TRBJ1-3 - TRBV11-3 - CASSGGTSGNTIYF TGTGCCAGCAGCGGCGGAACCTCTGGAAACACCATATATTTT
TRBJ1-1 - TRBV7-9 TRBD1 CASSSTGGGHTEAFF TGTGCCAGCAGCTCGACAGGGGGCGGTCACACTGAAGCTTTCTTT
TRBJ1-2 few TRBV7-8 TRBD1 CASTSRTNRGGYTF TGTGCCAGCACCTCTCGCACCAACAGGGGTGGCTACACCTTC
TRBJ1-6 few TRBV6-5 TRBD1 CASSYIRDRGNSPLHF TGTGCCAGCAGTTACATCCGGGACAGGGGGAATTCACCCCTCCACTTT
TRBJ1-2 - TRBV7-9 - CASTLGTGRLGYGYTF TGTGCCAGCACCTTGGGCACAGGACGTTTAGGGTATGGCTACACCTTC
TRBJ1-5 - TRBV5-4 - CASSLGGGNQPQHF TGTGCCAGCAGCTTGGGAGGGGGCAATCAGCCCCAGCATTTT
TRBJ2-7 few TRBV18 - CASSPSRRGSSYEQYF TGTGCCAGCTCACCATCGCGCAGGGGAAGCTCCTACGAGCAGTACTTC
TRBJ2-5 once TRBV5-1 - CASTVEAFQETQYF TGCGCCAGCACCGTTGAGGCCTTCCAAGAGACCCAGTACTTC
TRBJ1-3 - TRBV6-1 - CASSRRGGVDVTSGNTIYF TGTGCCAGCAGCCGAAGGGGGGGAGTCGACGTAACCTCTGGAAACACCATATATTTT
TRBJ2-3 - TRBV6-5 TRBD2 CASSYGRGGTDTQYF TGTGCCAGCAGTTACGGGCGGGGGGGCACAGATACGCAGTATTTT
TRBJ2-7 - TRBV5-1 - CASSLGQGGYEQYF TGCGCCAGCAGCTTGGGACAGGGAGGCTACGAGCAGTACTTC
TRBJ2-3 - TRBV7-3 - CASSLMGSTDTQYF TGTGCCAGCAGCTTAATGGGTAGCACAGATACGCAGTATTTT
TRBJ1-6 - TRBV11-2 - CASSLGAGSSYSPLHF TGTGCCAGCAGCTTAGGGGCCGGGTCATCTTATTCACCCCTCCACTTT
TRBJ2-1 - TRBV7-2 - CASSLGRLYNEQFF TGTGCCAGCAGCTTAGGTCGCTTATACAATGAGCAGTTCTTC
TRBJ1-5 few TRBV4-1 - CASSQYLDEGNQPQHF TGCGCCAGCAGCCAATACCTGGATGAGGGCAATCAGCCCCAGCATTTT
TRBJ2-5 - TRBV30 - CAWILGETQYF TGTGCCTGGATCTTGGGCGAGACCCAGTACTTC
TRBJ2-2 few TRBV11-3 - CASSPGGVRGGELFF TGTGCCAGCAGCCCTGGCGGGGTGCGGGGCGGGGAGCTGTTTTTT
TRBJ2-7 few TRBV11-2 TRBD1 CASSRDSYYEQYF TGTGCCAGCAGCCGGGACAGCTACTACGAGCAGTACTTC
TRBJ1-1 few TRBV30 - CAWSLDQTEAFF TGTGCCTGGAGTCTGGACCAGACTGAAGCTTTCTTT
TRBJ2-7 - TRBV11-2 - CASSLAGTEQYF TGTGCCAGCAGCTTAGCAGGGACCGAGCAGTACTTC
TRBJ2-5 - TRBV20-1 - CSARRTAQETQYF TGCAGTGCTAGAAGGACGGCTCAAGAGACCCAGTACTTC
TRBJ2-5 - TRBV24-1 - CATSDLSLGDQETQYF TGTGCCACCAGTGATTTGTCACTTGGAGATCAAGAGACCCAGTACTTC
TRBJ2-7 few TRBV25-1 - CASDGEFSYEQYF TGTGCCAGCGACGGGGAGTTTTCCTACGAGCAGTACTTC
TRBJ1-6 - TRBV2 - CASSDVGVVNSPLHF TGTGCCAGCAGTGATGTGGGGGTAGTGAATTCACCCCTCCACTTT
TRBJ1-1 - TRBV19 - CASSTGVDGEAFF TGTGCCAGTAGTACGGGGGTTGACGGTGAAGCTTTCTTT
TRBJ1-6 - TRBV27 - CASRETYNPPLHF TGTGCCAGCAGAGAAACTTATAATCCACCCCTCCACTTT
TRBJ2-2 - TRBV30 - CAWKRDTGELFF TGTGCCTGGAAAAGGGACACCGGGGAGCTGTTTTTT
TRBJ1-6 - TRBV12-3/TRBV12-4 TRBD1 CAGRQGGNSPLHF TGTGCCGGGAGACAGGGCGGGAATTCACCCCTCCACTTT
TRBJ2-1 - TRBV20-1 TRBD2 CSARGGGREQFF TGCAGTGCTAGAGGCGGGGGTCGTGAGCAGTTCTTC
TRBJ2-6 few TRBV19 - CASSIRDSGANVLTF TGTGCCAGTAGTATAAGAGACTCTGGGGCCAACGTCCTGACTTTC
TRBJ1-6 few TRBV7-2 TRBD1 CASIRTGNTYNSPLHF TGTGCCAGCATCAGGACAGGGAATACCTATAATTCACCCCTCCACTTT
TRBJ1-6 few TRBV18 - CASSPQGRNSPLHF TGTGCCAGCTCACCCCAGGGGAGGAATTCACCCCTCCACTTT
TRBJ2-7 - TRBV5-1 TRBD1 CASSLGDRGAEQYF TGCGCCAGCAGCTTGGGGGACAGGGGGGCGGAGCAGTACTTC
TRBJ2-2 few TRBV7-3 - CASSFVGGRITGELFF TGTGCCAGCAGCTTTGTAGGGGGAAGAATCACCGGGGAGCTGTTTTTT
TRBJ2-2 few TRBV4-1 TRBD2 CASSQPSLTGLAGGRIDTGELFF TGCGCCAGCAGCCAACCGAGCCTTACAGGACTAGCGGGGGGCCGTATTGACACCGGGGAGCTGTTTTTT
TRBJ1-5 few TRBV15 TRBD1 CATSRGDRGEGQPQHF TGTGCCACCAGCAGAGGGGACAGGGGCGAGGGTCAGCCCCAGCATTTT
TRBJ2-2 few TRBV7-6 - CASSLWDVTGELFF TGTGCCAGCAGCTTATGGGACGTGACCGGGGAGCTGTTTTTT
TRBJ1-5 - TRBV12-3/TRBV12-4 TRBD1 CASSTIQGGNQPQHF TGTGCCAGCAGTACCATTCAGGGGGGAAATCAGCCCCAGCATTTT
TRBJ1-5 - TRBV18 - CASSPRGAGQPQHF TGTGCCAGCTCACCACGGGGGGCTGGACAGCCCCAGCATTTT
TRBJ2-7 few TRBV6-2/TRBV6-3 - CASSLTAYEQYF TGTGCCAGCAGCTTAACGGCCTACGAGCAGTACTTC
TRBJ2-5 - TRBV7-2 TRBD2 CASSKNGGGGETQYF TGTGCCAGCAGCAAAAACGGGGGGGGCGGAGAGACCCAGTACTTC
TRBJ1-1 - TRBV5-4 - CASSFPSGEGTEAFF TGTGCCAGCAGCTTTCCGTCGGGGGAGGGAACTGAAGCTTTCTTT
TRBJ1-1 - TRBV28 - CASSLRSDTYTEAFF TGTGCCAGCAGTTTAAGGTCGGACACCTACACTGAAGCTTTCTTT
TRBJ1-1 - TRBV2 - CASSLTGMNTEAFF TGTGCCAGCAGTCTCACAGGGATGAACACTGAAGCTTTCTTT
TRBJ2-7 - TRBV5-5 TRBD1 CASSLAPGQTYEQYF TGTGCCAGCAGCTTAGCGCCGGGACAGACCTACGAGCAGTACTTC
TRBJ1-4 - TRBV7-8 - CASKPTGLEKLFF TGTGCCAGCAAGCCCACCGGACTTGAAAAACTGTTTTTT
TRBJ2-7 few TRBV5-1 - CASSPYYGAYEQYF TGCGCCAGCAGCCCATACTACGGGGCCTACGAGCAGTACTTC